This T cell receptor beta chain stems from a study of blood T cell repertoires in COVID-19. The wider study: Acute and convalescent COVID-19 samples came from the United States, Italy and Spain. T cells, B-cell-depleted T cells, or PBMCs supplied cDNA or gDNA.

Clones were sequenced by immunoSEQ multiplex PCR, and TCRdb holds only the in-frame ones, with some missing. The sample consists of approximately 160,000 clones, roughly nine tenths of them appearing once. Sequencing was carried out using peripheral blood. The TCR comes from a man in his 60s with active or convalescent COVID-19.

DNA of the CDR3: TGCGCCAGCACCAAGAACCGGGACACCCCTATGGATACGCAGTATTTT. This encodes CASTKNRDTPMDTQYF. The chain uses TRBV10-1 and TRBJ2-3; TRBD1 might be the D (6 bases). The V end lost 7 bases, the J end lost 6 bases, and 23 bases lay between the germline ends. CDR1 and CDR2 (germline): WNHNN, SYGVQD (reference sequence). This CDR3 contains 16 residues.